The 11 T cell receptor beta chains reported below all come from one sample, sequenced in a study of shared clonotypes between healthy human individuals. Naive CD8 cells lacked CD45RO, underwent positive selection for CCR7 and left out terminally differentiated effector memory CD45RA+ cells. Sequencing used immunoSEQ multiplex PCR; TCRdb keeps in-frame clones, though not all of them. The repertoire holds hundreds of thousands of clones, with around 92% as singletons. The sample consisted of naive CD8+ T cells sorted from blood. These TCRs come from a man aged 25-45 years in good health.

The chain recombines TRBV6-5 with TRBJ2-1, with no clear D. The length of the CDR3 is 12 residues. The germline CDR1 and CDR2 sequences are MNHEY and SVGAGI. The CDR3: CATGGFDNEQFF. CDR3 nucleotides: TGTGCGACTGGTGGATTTGACAATGAGCAGTTCTTC.

The chain uses TRBV7-9 and TRBJ2-3; perhaps TRBD1 as D (6 bases). This CDR3 region has 14 residues. Germline V CDR1 and CDR2: SEHNR, FQNEAQ (reference sequence). The V end was cut by 5 bases, the J end by 2 bases, with 11 bases between. In nucleotides, the CDR3 is TGTGCCAGCAGCCACCGGGACAACACAGATACGCAGTATTTT. Translating it yields CASSHRDNTDTQYF.

The chain recombines TRBV10-3 with TRBJ1-1, with TRBD1 matching over 7 bases. The CDR3 length is 13 residues. CDR1 is ENHRY and CDR2 is SYGVKD in the germline V gene. J was trimmed by 4 bases and V by 3 bases; bases with no gene match: 2. CDR3 residues: CAISEEGATEAFF. CDR3 nucleotides: TGTGCCATCAGTGAAGAGGGGGCCACTGAAGCTTTCTTT.

The rearrangement links TRBV7-9 to TRBJ2-7, with 7 nucleotides matching TRBD2. There are 15 residues in the CDR3. V was clipped by 5 bases and J by 4 bases; unmatched bases: 11. Germline V gene lookup returns CDR1 SEHNR and CDR2 FQNEAQ (reference sequence). CDR3 DNA sequence: TGTGCCAGCAGCCAAGCTGGGCGGGAGATTTACGAGCAGTACTTC. Residues: CASSQAGREIYEQYF.

CDR3 sequence (DNA): TGTGCCAGCAGTTACGCCGGGACCATTTACGAGCAGTACTTC. This codes for CASSYAGTIYEQYF. The V and J genes are TRBV27 and TRBJ2-7; D is tentatively TRBD1 or TRBD2 (5 bases each). Trimming stripped 4 bases from V and 4 bases from J, with 14 bases between. This CDR3 spans 14 amino acids. CDR1 MNHEY and CDR2 SMNVEV come from the germline V gene (reference sequence).

The rearrangement joins TRBV28 to TRBJ2-6; 10 bases match TRBD1. The germline V gene encodes CDR1 MDHEN and CDR2 SYDVKM. V shed 2 bases and J 4 bases; nucleotides not matched to a gene: 11. This CDR3 contains 19 residues. The CDR3 reads CASSLTHIGTGAGANVLTF. CDR3 DNA: TGTGCCAGCAGTTTAACCCACATTGGGACAGGGGCCGGGGCCAACGTCCTGACTTTC.

This chain connects TRBV10-2 to TRBJ2-7; 11 bases align to TRBD1. This CDR3 is built from 16 residues. Germline trimming cut 5 bases from V and 2 bases from J; bases unmatched to any gene: 8. Per the germline V gene, CDR1 is WSHSY and CDR2 is SAAADI. The CDR3 region has the DNA TGCGCCAGCAGTTGGACAGGGGGCGAATCTCCCTACGAGCAGTACTTC. This codes for CASSWTGGESPYEQYF.

This clone appeared once. The chain employs TRBV13 and TRBJ2-1; the D gene is possibly TRBD2 (6 bases). Germline CDR1 reads PRHDT; CDR2 reads FYEKMQ (reference sequence). The V gene lost 5 bases and the J gene lost 9 bases, with 17 bases spanning the gap. The CDR3 totals 14 residues. The CDR3 is CASSHFSLGGEQFF. The CDR3, as DNA: TGTGCCAGCAGCCATTTTTCCCTGGGAGGTGAGCAGTTCTTC.

The chain recombines TRBV7-6 with TRBJ2-5; D gene uncertain. The CDR3 runs 12 residues. Germline lookup yields CDR1 SGHVS and CDR2 FNYEAQ. The ends were cut back, 2 bases at V and 9 bases at J, with 10 bases in the middle. The CDR3 sequence: CASSLMAPAQYF. CDR3 coding DNA: TGTGCCAGCAGCTTAATGGCCCCGGCCCAGTACTTC.

The rearrangement joins TRBV27 to TRBJ1-5; D uncertain. V lost 4 bases and J 5 bases, leaving 15 bases between the germline ends. The CDR3 is 15 residues long. In germline, CDR1 is MNHEY, CDR2 SMNVEV (reference sequence). In DNA form, the CDR3 reads TGTGCCAGCAGTTCCCTGGACCCGGGTCATCAGCCCCAGCATTTT. It translates to CASSSLDPGHQPQHF.

The rearrangement uses TRBV9 and TRBJ1-1; tentative D call: TRBD1 (6 bases). The V end was cut by 0 bases, the J end by 11 bases, with 17 bases between. The CDR3 sequence is 14 residues long. Germline loops: CDR1 SGDLS, CDR2 YYNGEE. DNA of the CDR3: TGTGCCAGCAGCGTAGTTTCAGGGGTTACTGGCGCTTTCTTT. As protein: CASSVVSGVTGAFF.